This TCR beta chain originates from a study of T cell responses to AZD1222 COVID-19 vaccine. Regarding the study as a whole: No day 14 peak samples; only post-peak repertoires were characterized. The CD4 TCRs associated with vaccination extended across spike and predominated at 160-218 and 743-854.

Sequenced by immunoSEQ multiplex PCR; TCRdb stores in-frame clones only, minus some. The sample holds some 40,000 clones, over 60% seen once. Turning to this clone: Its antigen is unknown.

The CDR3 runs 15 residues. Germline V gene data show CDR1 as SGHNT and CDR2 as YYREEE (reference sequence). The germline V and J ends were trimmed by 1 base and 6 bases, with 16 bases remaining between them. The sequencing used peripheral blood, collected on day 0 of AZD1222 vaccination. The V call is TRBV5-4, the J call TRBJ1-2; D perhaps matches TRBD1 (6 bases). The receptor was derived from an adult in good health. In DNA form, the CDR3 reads TGTGCCAGCAGCTTGTGGCGGGGGGCGCGGGATGGCTACACCTTC. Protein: CASSLWRGARDGYTF.